This T cell receptor (beta chain) emerged from a study of post-analysis software for immune sequencing data. About the study: The patients showed relapsing-remitting, secondary progressive and progressive-relapsing multiple sclerosis courses. General study findings and limits: Co-batched samples clustered tightly together by F measure. Significantly decreased normalized Chao1 diversity was recorded for multiple sclerosis patients relative to controls. Relative to controls, patients had five TRBV segments at higher frequency, with TRBV5-6, TRBV5-1 and TRBV20-1 among these.

CDR3 size: 15 residues. CDR1 SGDLS and CDR2 YYNGEE come from the germline V gene. J lost 6 bases, V lost 4 bases, and 8 bases had no gene match. This clonotype has a handful of counts. Its target is unknown. Unique molecular identifiers were built into the TCR beta cDNA libraries. The T cell input of about 1 to 10 million gave about half a million cDNA molecules. MiXCR, applied by TCRdb to the PCR reads, yields one record per CDR3 protein. The table shows about 760,000 distinct CDR3 sequences, with about 32% occurring only once. V gene TRBV9 combines with J gene TRBJ2-1; 9 bases are shared with TRBD2. Sequenced: blood. This TCR was recovered from a girl under 18 with multiple sclerosis. The CDR3 DNA sequence: TGTGCCAGCAGCATCGGACTAGCGAGAGGCAATGAGCAGTTCTTC. The encoded protein is CASSIGLARGNEQFF. Combining the CDR3 with reference TRBV9 and TRBJ2-1 gives the whole variable domain DSGVTQTPKHLITATGQRVTLRCSPRSGDLSVYWYQQSLDQGLQFLIQYYNGEERAKGNILERFSAQQFPDLHSELNLSSLELGDSALYFCASSIGLARGNEQFFGPGTRLTVL.